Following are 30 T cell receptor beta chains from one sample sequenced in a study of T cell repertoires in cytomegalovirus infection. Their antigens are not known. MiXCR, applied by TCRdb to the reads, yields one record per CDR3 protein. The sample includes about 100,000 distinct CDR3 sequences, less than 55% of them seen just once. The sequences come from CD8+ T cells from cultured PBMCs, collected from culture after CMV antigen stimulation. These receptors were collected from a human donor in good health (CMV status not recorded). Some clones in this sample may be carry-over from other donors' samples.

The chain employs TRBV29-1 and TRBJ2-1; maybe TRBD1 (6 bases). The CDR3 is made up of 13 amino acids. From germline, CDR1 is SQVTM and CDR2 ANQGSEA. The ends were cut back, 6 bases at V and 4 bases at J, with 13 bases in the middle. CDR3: CSVTGNLYNEQFF. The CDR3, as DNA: TGCAGCGTAACAGGGAATTTGTACAATGAGCAGTTCTTC.

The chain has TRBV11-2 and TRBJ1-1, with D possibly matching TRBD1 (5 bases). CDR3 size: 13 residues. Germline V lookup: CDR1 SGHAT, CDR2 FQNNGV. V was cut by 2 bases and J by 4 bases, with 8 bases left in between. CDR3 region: CASSLQGFTEAFF. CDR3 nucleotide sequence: TGTGCCAGCAGCTTACAGGGTTTCACTGAAGCTTTCTTT.

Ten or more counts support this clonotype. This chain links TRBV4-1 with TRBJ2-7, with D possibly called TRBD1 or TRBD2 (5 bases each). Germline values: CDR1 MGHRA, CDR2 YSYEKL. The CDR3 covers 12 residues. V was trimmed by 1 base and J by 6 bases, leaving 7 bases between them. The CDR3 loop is CASSQAGREQYF. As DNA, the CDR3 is TGCGCCAGCAGCCAAGCGGGGCGCGAGCAGTACTTC.

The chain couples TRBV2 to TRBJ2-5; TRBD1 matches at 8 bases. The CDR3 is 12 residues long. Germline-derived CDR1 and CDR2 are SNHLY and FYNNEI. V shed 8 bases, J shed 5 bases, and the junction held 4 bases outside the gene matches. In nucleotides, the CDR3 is TGTGCCAGCGGACAGGGTTTGGAGACCCAGTACTTC. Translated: CASGQGLETQYF.

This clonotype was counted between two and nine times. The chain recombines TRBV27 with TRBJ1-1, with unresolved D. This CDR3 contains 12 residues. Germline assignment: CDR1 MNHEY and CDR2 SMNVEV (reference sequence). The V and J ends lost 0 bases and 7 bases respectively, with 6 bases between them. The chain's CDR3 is CASSLSRGEAFF. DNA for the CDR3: TGTGCCAGCAGTTTATCGCGTGGTGAAGCTTTCTTT.

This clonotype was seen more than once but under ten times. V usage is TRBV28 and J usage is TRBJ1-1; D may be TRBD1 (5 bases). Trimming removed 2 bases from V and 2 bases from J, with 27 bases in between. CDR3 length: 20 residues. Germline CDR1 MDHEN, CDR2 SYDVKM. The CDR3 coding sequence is TGTGCCAGCAGTTTAGTAGGCTCTGGTGCGCAGGGAAGAGGAAACACTGAAGCTTTCTTT. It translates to CASSLVGSGAQGRGNTEAFF. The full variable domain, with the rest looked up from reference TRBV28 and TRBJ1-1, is DVKVTQSSRYLVKRTGEKVFLECVQDMDHENMFWYRQDPGLGLRLIYFSYDVKMKEKGDIPEGYSVSREKKERFSLILESASTNQTSMYLCASSLVGSGAQGRGNTEAFFGQGTRLTVV.

The CDR3 nucleotides read TGCAGTGCTAGAGGCCTCCCCCTCGGTTCCTACAATGAGCAGTTCTTC. Translation: CSARGLPLGSYNEQFF. The chain is built from TRBV20-1 and TRBJ2-1, with D hard to call. Germline CDR1 and CDR2: DFQATT and SNEGSKA (reference sequence). This CDR3 is built from 16 residues. Trimming shortened V by 1 base and J by 1 base, and 14 bases separated the two germline ends.

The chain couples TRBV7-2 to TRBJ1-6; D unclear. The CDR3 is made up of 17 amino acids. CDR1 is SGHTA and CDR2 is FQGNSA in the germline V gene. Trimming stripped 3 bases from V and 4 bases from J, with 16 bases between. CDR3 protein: CASSLVAPGGYNSPLHF. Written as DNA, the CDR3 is TGTGCCAGCAGCTTGGTGGCCCCAGGTGGTTATAATTCACCCCTCCACTTT.

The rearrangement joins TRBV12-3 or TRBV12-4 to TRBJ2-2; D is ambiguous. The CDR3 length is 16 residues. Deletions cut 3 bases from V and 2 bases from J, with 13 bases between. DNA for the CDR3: TGTGCCAGCAGTTTCTCGTGGGCTACAAACACCGGGGAGCTGTTTTTT. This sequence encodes CASSFSWATNTGELFF.

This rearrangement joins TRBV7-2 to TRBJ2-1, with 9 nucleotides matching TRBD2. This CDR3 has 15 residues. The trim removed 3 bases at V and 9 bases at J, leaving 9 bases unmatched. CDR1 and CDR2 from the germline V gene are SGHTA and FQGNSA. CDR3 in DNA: TGTGCCAGCAGCTTGGGCCTAGCGGGGACTGCTGAGCAGTTCTTC. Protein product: CASSLGLAGTAEQFF.

The CDR3 sequence is CASSSYPGDTQYF. The CDR3 DNA follows: TGTGCCAGCAGTTCGTACCCGGGGGATACGCAGTATTTT. The chain links TRBV28 to TRBJ2-3, with a tentative D call TRBD2 (5 bases). V was trimmed by 4 bases and J by 6 bases, leaving 11 bases between them. CDR1 is MDHEN, CDR2 SYDVKM, per germline. The CDR3 runs 13 residues.

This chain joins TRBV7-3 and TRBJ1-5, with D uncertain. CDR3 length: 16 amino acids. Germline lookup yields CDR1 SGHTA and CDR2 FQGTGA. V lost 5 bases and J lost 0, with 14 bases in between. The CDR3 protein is CASSPTGSYSNQPQHF. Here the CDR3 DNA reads TGTGCCAGCAGCCCGACGGGGAGTTATAGCAATCAGCCCCAGCATTTT.

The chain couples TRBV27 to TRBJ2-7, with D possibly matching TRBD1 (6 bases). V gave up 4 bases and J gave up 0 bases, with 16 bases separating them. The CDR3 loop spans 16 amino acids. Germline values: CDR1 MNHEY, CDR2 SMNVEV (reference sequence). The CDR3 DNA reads TGTGCCAGCAGTTCCTCATCCGGGACACTCTCCTACGAGCAGTACTTC. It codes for CASSSSSGTLSYEQYF.

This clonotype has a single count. The CDR3 reads CASSHRDRPSYEQYF. The CDR3 nucleotides are TGTGCCAGCAGCCACCGGGACAGGCCCTCCTACGAGCAGTACTTC. The chain is built from TRBV7-3 and TRBJ2-7, with 8 bases that match TRBD1. From germline, CDR1 is SGHTA and CDR2 FQGTGA. Trimming at V came to 5 bases and at J to 0 bases, leaving 6 bases not matched to a gene. This CDR3 is built from 15 residues.

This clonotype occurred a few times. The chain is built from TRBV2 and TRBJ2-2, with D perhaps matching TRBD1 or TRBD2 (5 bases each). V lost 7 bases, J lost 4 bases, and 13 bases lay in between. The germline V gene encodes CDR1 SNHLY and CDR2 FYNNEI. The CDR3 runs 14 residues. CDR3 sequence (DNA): TGTGCCAGCATCAGGGAAGGGAGCACCGGGGAGCTGTTTTTT. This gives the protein CASIREGSTGELFF.

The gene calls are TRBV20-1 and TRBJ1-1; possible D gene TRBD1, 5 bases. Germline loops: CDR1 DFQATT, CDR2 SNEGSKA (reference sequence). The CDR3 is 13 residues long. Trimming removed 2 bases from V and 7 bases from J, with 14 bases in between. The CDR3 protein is CSARSSRGGEAFF. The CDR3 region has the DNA TGCAGTGCTAGATCTTCTCGCGGGGGTGAAGCTTTCTTT.

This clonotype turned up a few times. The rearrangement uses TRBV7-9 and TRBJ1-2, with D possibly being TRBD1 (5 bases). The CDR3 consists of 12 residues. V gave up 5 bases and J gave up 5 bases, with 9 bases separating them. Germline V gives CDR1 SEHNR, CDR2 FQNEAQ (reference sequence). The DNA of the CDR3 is TGTGCCAGCAGCGGGGACGGGTATGGCTACACCTTC. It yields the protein CASSGDGYGYTF. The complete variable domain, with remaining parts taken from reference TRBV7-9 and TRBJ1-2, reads DTGVSQNPRHKITKRGQNVTFRCDPISEHNRLYWYRQTLGQGPEFLTYFQNEAQLEKSRLLSDRFSAERPKGSFSTLEIQRTEQGDSAMYLCASSGDGYGYTFGSGTRLTVV.

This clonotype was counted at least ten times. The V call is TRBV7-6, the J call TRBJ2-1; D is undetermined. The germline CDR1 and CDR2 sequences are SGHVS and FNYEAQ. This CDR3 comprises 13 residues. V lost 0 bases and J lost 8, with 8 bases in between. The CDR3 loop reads CASSLALEYEQFF. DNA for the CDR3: TGTGCCAGCAGCTTAGCGCTTGAGTATGAGCAGTTCTTC.

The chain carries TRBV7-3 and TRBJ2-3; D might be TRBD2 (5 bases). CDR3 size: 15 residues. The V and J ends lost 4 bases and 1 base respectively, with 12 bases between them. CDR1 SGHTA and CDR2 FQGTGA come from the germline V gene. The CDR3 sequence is CASSWSSLRTDTQYF. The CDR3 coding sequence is TGTGCCAGCAGCTGGTCTAGCCTCCGCACAGATACGCAGTATTTT.

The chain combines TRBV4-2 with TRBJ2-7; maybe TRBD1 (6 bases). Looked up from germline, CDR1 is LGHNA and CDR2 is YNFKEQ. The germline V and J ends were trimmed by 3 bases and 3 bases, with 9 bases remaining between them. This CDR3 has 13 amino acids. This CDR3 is CASSHRGDYEQYF. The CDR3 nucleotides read TGTGCCAGCAGCCACAGGGGAGACTACGAGCAGTACTTC.

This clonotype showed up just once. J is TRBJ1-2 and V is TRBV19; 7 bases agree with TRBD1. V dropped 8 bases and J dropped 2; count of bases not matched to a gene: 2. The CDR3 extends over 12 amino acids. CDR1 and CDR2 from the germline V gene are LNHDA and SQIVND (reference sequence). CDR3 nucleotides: TGTGCCAGTGAGGGACAGAACTATGGCTACACCTTC. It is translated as CASEGQNYGYTF.

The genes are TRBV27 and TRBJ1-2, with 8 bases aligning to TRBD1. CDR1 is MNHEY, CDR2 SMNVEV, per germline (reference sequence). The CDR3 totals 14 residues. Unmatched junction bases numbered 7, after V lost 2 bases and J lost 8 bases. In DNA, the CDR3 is TGTGCCAGCAGTTTAATCCCAGGGGGCCGAGGCTACACCTTC. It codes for CASSLIPGGRGYTF.

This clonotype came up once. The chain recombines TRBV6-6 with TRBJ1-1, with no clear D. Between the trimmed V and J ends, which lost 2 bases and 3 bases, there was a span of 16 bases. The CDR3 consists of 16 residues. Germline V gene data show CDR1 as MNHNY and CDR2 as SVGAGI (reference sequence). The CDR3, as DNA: TGTGCCAGCAGTTACCACGATTGGCAAAAACACACTGAAGCTTTCTTT. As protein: CASSYHDWQKHTEAFF.

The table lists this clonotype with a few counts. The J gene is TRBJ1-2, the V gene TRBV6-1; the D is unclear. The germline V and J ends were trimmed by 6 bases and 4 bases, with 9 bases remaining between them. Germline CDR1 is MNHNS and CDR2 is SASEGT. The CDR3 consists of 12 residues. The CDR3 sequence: CASRQDLYGYTF. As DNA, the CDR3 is TGTGCCAGCAGGCAGGATCTCTATGGCTACACCTTC.

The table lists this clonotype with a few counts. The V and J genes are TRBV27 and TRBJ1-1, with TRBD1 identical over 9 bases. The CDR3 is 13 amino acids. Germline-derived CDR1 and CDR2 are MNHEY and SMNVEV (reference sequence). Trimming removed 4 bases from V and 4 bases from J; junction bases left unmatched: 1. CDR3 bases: TGTGCCAGCAGTTGGGACAGGGCCACTGAAGCTTTCTTT. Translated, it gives CASSWDRATEAFF.

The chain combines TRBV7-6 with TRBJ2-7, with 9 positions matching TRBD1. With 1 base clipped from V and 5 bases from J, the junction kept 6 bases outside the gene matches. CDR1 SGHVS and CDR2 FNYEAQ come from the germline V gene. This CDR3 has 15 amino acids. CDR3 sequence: CASSLGDRGFDEQYF. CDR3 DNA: TGTGCCAGCAGCTTAGGTGACAGGGGGTTCGACGAGCAGTACTTC.

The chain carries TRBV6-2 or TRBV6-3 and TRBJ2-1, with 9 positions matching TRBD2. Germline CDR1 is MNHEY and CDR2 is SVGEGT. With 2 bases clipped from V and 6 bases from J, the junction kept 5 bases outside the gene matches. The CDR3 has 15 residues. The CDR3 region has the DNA TGTGCCAGCAGTTACCTTAGCGGGGGAGGCAATGAGCAGTTCTTC. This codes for CASSYLSGGGNEQFF.

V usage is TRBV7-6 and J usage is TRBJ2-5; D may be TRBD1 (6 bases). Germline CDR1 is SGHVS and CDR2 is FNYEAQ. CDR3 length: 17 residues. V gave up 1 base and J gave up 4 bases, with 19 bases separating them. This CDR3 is CASSLDGQKMLRETQYF. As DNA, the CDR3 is TGTGCCAGCAGCTTAGACGGACAGAAAATGCTAAGAGAGACCCAGTACTTC.

Written as DNA, the CDR3 is TGTGCCAGCAGCCCCAGGGGGAGTACTGAAGCTTTCTTT. Translating gives CASSPRGSTEAFF. J is TRBJ1-1 and V is TRBV7-9, with 7 bases aligning to TRBD1. Per germline, CDR1 SEHNR and CDR2 FQNEAQ (reference sequence). Trimming took 5 bases from V and 5 from J; bases not matched to a gene: 5. The CDR3 contains 13 residues.

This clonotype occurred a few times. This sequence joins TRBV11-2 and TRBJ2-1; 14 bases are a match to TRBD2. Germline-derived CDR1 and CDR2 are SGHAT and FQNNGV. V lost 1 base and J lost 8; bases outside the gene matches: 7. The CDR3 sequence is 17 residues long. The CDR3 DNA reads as TGTGCCAGCAGCTTAGGGGGACTAGCGGGGGTTCGATATGAGCAGTTCTTC. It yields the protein CASSLGGLAGVRYEQFF.